The next 28 T cell receptor beta chains were all read from a single sample in a study of shared clonotypes between healthy human individuals. Naive CD8 cells were CD45RO-negative, positively selected for CCR7, excluding terminally differentiated effector memory CD45RA+ cells. The data were produced by immunoSEQ multiplex PCR, yet TCRdb's version contains in-frame clones alone and is incomplete. The profile shows about 550,000 clones, around 95% of them singletons. The sample consisted of naive CD8+ T cells sorted from blood. Source of these receptors: a woman under 40 in good health.

The chain links TRBV11-1 to TRBJ2-5; 10 positions agree with TRBD2. The CDR3 loop spans 14 amino acids. Germline CDR1 SGHAT, CDR2 FQDESV (reference sequence). Trimming cost V 8 bases and J 6 bases; bases outside gene matches: 9. Here the CDR3 DNA reads TGTGCCAGCCATGAGCGGGAGGGCCCTCAGACCCAGTACTTC. This sequence encodes CASHEREGPQTQYF.

V gene TRBV5-4 combines with J gene TRBJ2-3, with a weak D call TRBD2 (5 bases). The CDR3 has 13 residues. CDR1 and CDR2 from the germline V gene are SGHNT and YYREEE (reference sequence). Deletions cut 4 bases from V and 5 bases from J, with 11 bases between. The CDR3 DNA reads TGTGCCAGCAGCGATCTAGAGGGAGATACGCAGTATTTT. Its protein product is CASSDLEGDTQYF.

V usage is TRBV9 and J usage is TRBJ1-5, with D unclear. The germline V gene has CDR1 SGDLS and CDR2 YYNGEE. The CDR3 sequence is 13 residues long. The ends were cut back, 0 bases at V and 5 bases at J, with 6 bases in the middle. In DNA, the CDR3 is TGTGCCAGCAGCGTAGCCTTCGATCAGCCCCAGCATTTT. Translated: CASSVAFDQPQHF.

V and J are TRBV11-2 and TRBJ2-7; 12 bases agree with TRBD2. CDR1 SGHAT and CDR2 FQNNGV come from the germline V gene. J was trimmed by 4 bases and V by 1 base; bases with no gene match: 2. The CDR3 extends over 15 amino acids. CDR3 DNA sequence: TGTGCCAGCAGCTTAGGACTAGCGGGAGTATACGAGCAGTACTTC. This codes for CASSLGLAGVYEQYF.

The chain carries TRBV9 and TRBJ2-1, with D unresolved. Trimming pared 6 bases from V and 8 bases from J, leaving 9 bases between. This CDR3 is 11 amino acids long. Germline assignment: CDR1 SGDLS and CDR2 YYNGEE. The CDR3 DNA is TGTGCCAGCACGGATGGGGATGAGCAGTTCTTC. Encoded protein: CASTDGDEQFF.

The chain employs TRBV2 and TRBJ1-2, with a tentative D call TRBD1 (5 bases). Trimming took off 6 bases at V and 2 bases at J, with 13 bases between the two ends. CDR3 length equals 14 residues. CDR1 and CDR2 (germline): SNHLY, FYNNEI. CDR3 sequence: CASRTGTENYGYTF. The CDR3 bases are TGTGCCAGCAGGACCGGGACGGAGAACTATGGCTACACCTTC. Together with reference TRBV2 and TRBJ1-2, the CDR3 gives the full variable domain: EPEVTQTPSHQVTQMGQEVILRCVPISNHLYFYWYRQILGQKVEFLVSFYNNEISEKSEIFDDQFSVERPDGSNFTLKIRSTKLEDSAMYFCASRTGTENYGYTFGSGTRLTVV.

This chain joins TRBV10-1 and TRBJ2-1; TRBD2 might be the D (6 bases). CDR1 and CDR2 (germline): WNHNN, SYGVQD (reference sequence). The CDR3 spans 15 residues. V was pared by 3 bases and J by 8 bases, with 17 bases between. The CDR3 sequence is CASSDLGRGGDEQFF. The DNA for the CDR3 is TGCGCCAGCAGTGACCTCGGGAGAGGTGGGGATGAGCAGTTCTTC.

This chain joins TRBV5-4 and TRBJ2-7; 14 bases fit TRBD2. The CDR3 consists of 14 residues. Germline trimming cut 6 bases from V and 6 bases from J; bases unmatched to any gene: 5. In germline, CDR1 is SGHNT, CDR2 YYREEE (reference sequence). The CDR3 DNA reads as TGTGCCAGCACCCAGGGACTAGCGGGAGCCGAGCAGTACTTC. Translation gives CASTQGLAGAEQYF. The whole variable domain, filled in from reference TRBV5-4 and TRBJ2-7, reads ETGVTQSPTHLIKTRGQQVTLRCSSQSGHNTVSWYQQALGQGPQFIFQYYREEENGRGNFPPRFSGLQFPNYSSELNVNALELDDSALYLCASTQGLAGAEQYFGPGTRLTVT.

The V gene is TRBV7-9, the J gene TRBJ2-7; no clear D. Germline V gene lookup returns CDR1 SEHNR and CDR2 FQNEAQ (reference sequence). V was cut by 10 bases and J by 1 base, with 14 bases left in between. There are 13 residues in the CDR3. The CDR3 DNA reads as TGTGCCACCCTCAAGACACCATCCTACGAGCAGTACTTC. Translated, it gives CATLKTPSYEQYF.

The chain joins TRBV2 to TRBJ2-2; D gene unclear. Trimming cost V 8 bases and J 0 bases, with 10 bases left between them. CDR3 length: 14 residues. Germline CDR1 is SNHLY and CDR2 is FYNNEI. As DNA, the CDR3 is TGTGCCAGCTCGCAGCTGACGAACACCGGGGAGCTGTTTTTT. This encodes CASSQLTNTGELFF.

The chain uses TRBV28 and TRBJ2-7; 8 bases match TRBD1. Germline V gene data show CDR1 as MDHEN and CDR2 as SYDVKM. The CDR3 length is 14 residues. With V trimmed by 4 bases and J by 3 bases, 5 bases remained unmatched. CDR3 sequence: CASSSWTGFYEQYF. CDR3 nucleotides: TGTGCCAGCAGTTCCTGGACAGGGTTCTACGAGCAGTACTTC. The entire variable domain, with the rest obtained from reference TRBV28 and TRBJ2-7, is as follows: DVKVTQSSRYLVKRTGEKVFLECVQDMDHENMFWYRQDPGLGLRLIYFSYDVKMKEKGDIPEGYSVSREKKERFSLILESASTNQTSMYLCASSSWTGFYEQYFGPGTRLTVT.

This clone was recorded a few times. V usage is TRBV30 and J usage is TRBJ1-1; D gene ambiguous. This CDR3 contains 13 residues. V lost 3 bases, J lost 6 bases, and 14 bases lay in between. Germline CDR1 GTSNPN, CDR2 SVGIG (reference sequence). The CDR3 is CAWSPDSLAEAFF. The CDR3 DNA follows: TGTGCCTGGAGCCCTGATAGTTTGGCTGAAGCTTTCTTT.

V is TRBV6-5 and J is TRBJ1-1; D remains ambiguous. The germline V and J ends were trimmed by 2 bases and 8 bases, with 9 bases remaining between them. The CDR3 consists of 12 residues. Germline V gene lookup returns CDR1 MNHEY and CDR2 SVGAGI. The CDR3: CASSYPGSEAFF. The CDR3 nucleotides are TGTGCCAGCAGTTACCCCGGATCAGAAGCTTTCTTT.

The rearrangement uses TRBV19 and TRBJ1-1, with a possible D match to TRBD1 (5 bases). Trimming stripped 3 bases from V and 1 base from J, with 15 bases between. This CDR3 comprises 16 residues. Germline-derived CDR1 and CDR2 are LNHDA and SQIVND (reference sequence). The CDR3 DNA sequence: TGTGCCAGTAGTATCCCCTGGGGGGGAACGAACACTGAAGCTTTCTTT. This sequence encodes CASSIPWGGTNTEAFF.

V is TRBV27 and J is TRBJ1-2; D remains unclear. The CDR3 has 15 amino acids. V was shortened by 0 bases and J by 2 bases, with 10 bases between the two germline ends. The germline V gene encodes CDR1 MNHEY and CDR2 SMNVEV (reference sequence). The CDR3 coding sequence is TGTGCCAGCAGTTTATCTGGGTTTTGGAACTATGGCTACACCTTC. It codes for CASSLSGFWNYGYTF.

Concerning this clone: At one end, the junction sequence differs from germline, possibly due to a read error. This chain connects TRBV6-1 to TRBJ2-7; the D is unclear. Germline V gene lookup returns CDR1 MNHNS and CDR2 SASEGT. CDR3 length: 13 residues. Here the CDR3 reads CASREDGNYEQYF. In nucleotides, the CDR3 is TGTGCCAGCAGGGAAGACGGAAACTACGAGCAGTACTTC.

CDR3 amino acids: CSVGGQMGRDEQYF. DNA for the CDR3: TGCAGCGTTGGAGGACAGATGGGGCGGGACGAGCAGTACTTC. The chain recombines TRBV29-1 with TRBJ2-5; weak D call: TRBD1 (6 bases). The better agreement between TRBJ2-7 and the DNA end casts doubt on the J call. Germline V gene sequence: CDR1 SQVTM, CDR2 ANQGSEA. This CDR3 region has 14 residues.

The rearrangement links TRBV29-1 to TRBJ2-7, with 13 bases identical to TRBD2. CDR3 length: 16 residues. The ends lost 6 bases at V and 2 bases at J; junction bases unmatched: 10. Per the germline V gene, CDR1 is SQVTM and CDR2 is ANQGSEA. CDR3 amino acids: CSVDGLAGVGTYEQYF. CDR3 sequence (DNA): TGCAGCGTAGACGGACTAGCGGGAGTAGGAACCTACGAGCAGTACTTC.

The chain recombines TRBV9 with TRBJ1-1; D gene uncertain. The germline CDR1 and CDR2 sequences are SGDLS and YYNGEE. Trimming left V 4 bases short and J 2 bases short, with 9 bases between. This CDR3 contains 13 residues. In DNA, the CDR3 is TGTGCCAGCAGCCCCATCTTAAACACTGAAGCTTTCTTT. Amino acids: CASSPILNTEAFF.

The V and J genes are TRBV11-3 and TRBJ2-3, with 7 positions matching TRBD2. The germline V gene has CDR1 SGHNT and CDR2 YENEEA. The CDR3 sequence is 15 residues long. The V and J ends lost 5 bases and 0 bases, in that order; junction bases with no gene match: 5. The CDR3 spells CASSLGGTSTDTQYF. The CDR3 region has the DNA TGTGCCAGCAGCCTCGGGGGGACGAGCACAGATACGCAGTATTTT.

The J gene is TRBJ2-3, the V gene TRBV4-2, with 12 bases matching TRBD2. The V segment lost 4 bases and the J segment 10 bases; nucleotides outside the gene matches: 3. The germline V gene encodes CDR1 LGHNA and CDR2 YNFKEQ. This CDR3 is built from 13 residues. The CDR3 here is CASSPGTSGSQYF. In DNA form, the CDR3 reads TGTGCCAGCAGCCCCGGGACTAGCGGGTCGCAGTATTTT.

Written as DNA, the CDR3 is TGTGCCACCGGCCTAGGAGAGGGGGGTAACTATGGCTACACCTTC. The encoded protein is CATGLGEGGNYGYTF. The chain uses TRBV15 and TRBJ1-2; tentatively, D is TRBD1 (6 bases). With 8 bases removed from V and 1 base from J, the gap between germline ends came to 17 bases. Germline V gives CDR1 LNHNV, CDR2 YYDKDF (reference sequence). This CDR3 has 15 residues.

The chain couples TRBV19 to TRBJ2-5; either TRBD1 or TRBD2 may supply D (5 bases each). Judging by the DNA end, TRBJ2-7 fits better; the J call may be wrong. The germline gives CDR1 LNHDA, CDR2 SQIVND (reference sequence). This CDR3 is built from 14 residues. DNA for the CDR3: TGTGCCAGTAGTCCCGATCGGGACCTTCACGAGCAGTACTTC. Protein: CASSPDRDLHEQYF.

The chain combines TRBV5-1 with TRBJ2-1; D remains ambiguous. V lost 5 bases, J lost 3 bases, and 6 bases lay in between. Per the germline V gene, CDR1 is SGHRS and CDR2 is YFSETQ. CDR3 length: 12 residues. In DNA, the CDR3 is TGCGCCAGCAGTTGGAGCTACAATGAGCAGTTCTTC. Translating it yields CASSWSYNEQFF.

The rearrangement links TRBV2 to TRBJ1-2, with 10 positions matching TRBD1. V shed 5 bases, J shed 4 bases, and the junction held 7 bases outside the gene matches. The CDR3 consists of 15 residues. Germline loops: CDR1 SNHLY, CDR2 FYNNEI. CDR3 sequence: CASSQGTGDPYGYTF. Here the CDR3 DNA reads TGTGCCAGCAGTCAGGGGACAGGGGACCCCTATGGCTACACCTTC.

The chain carries TRBV19 and TRBJ2-5; a possible D gene is TRBD1 (5 bases). The ends were cut back, 8 bases at V and 2 bases at J, with 15 bases in the middle. The CDR3 is 14 residues long. Germline V gives CDR1 LNHDA, CDR2 SQIVND (reference sequence). This CDR3 is CASSEGRGQETQYF. In DNA, the CDR3 is TGTGCCAGTTCTGAAGGAAGGGGTCAAGAGACCCAGTACTTC.

The chain combines TRBV13 with TRBJ2-1, with D perhaps TRBD2 (6 bases). The V gene's germline CDR1 is PRHDT and CDR2 FYEKMQ (reference sequence). V lost 5 bases to trimming and J lost 8 bases, with 13 bases between them. The CDR3 extends over 13 amino acids. The CDR3 protein is CASSHRGADEQFF. CDR3 in DNA: TGTGCCAGCAGCCACCGCGGGGCGGATGAGCAGTTCTTC. The whole variable domain, remainder taken from reference TRBV13 and TRBJ2-1, is AAGVIQSPRHLIKEKRETATLKCYPIPRHDTVYWYQQGPGQDPQFLISFYEKMQSDKGSIPDRFSAQQFSDYHSELNMSSLELGDSALYFCASSHRGADEQFFGPGTRLTVL.

The rearrangement joins TRBV5-6 to TRBJ2-3; no firm D call. CDR1 is SGHDT and CDR2 is YYEEEE in the germline V gene. V lost 4 bases, J lost 0 bases, and 12 bases lay in between. The CDR3 contains 15 residues. The CDR3: CASSPSRLSTDTQYF. As DNA, the CDR3 is TGTGCCAGCAGCCCCAGTCGCCTTAGCACAGATACGCAGTATTTT.